Shown below are 5 T cell receptor beta chains from a single sample sequenced in a study of cytomegalovirus exposure and HLA in healthy donors. This table comes from immunoSEQ multiplex PCR, and its TCRdb copy is limited to in-frame clones, with some not included. The sample consists of more than 120,000 clones, approximately 88% of them appearing once. Sequenced sample: PBMCs. These receptors were obtained from a man aged 18 to 29 in good health and CMV-seropositive.

This chain joins TRBV5-5 and TRBJ1-4; D is unclear. The V gene's germline CDR1 is SGHKS and CDR2 YYEKEE (reference sequence). Trimming shortened V by 0 bases and J by 13 bases, and 16 bases separated the two germline ends. The CDR3 totals 14 residues. The chain's CDR3 is CASSLDTTLGGLFF. For the CDR3, the DNA is TGTGCCAGCAGCTTGGACACGACCCTGGGAGGACTGTTTTTT.

CDR3 sequence (DNA): TGTGCCAGCAGCCCCCGGGACAGGGCCAGCACCGGGGAGCTGTTTTTT. The encoded protein is CASSPRDRASTGELFF. The chain combines TRBV7-8 with TRBJ2-2, with 9 positions matching TRBD1. Germline V lookup: CDR1 SGHVS, CDR2 FQNEAQ. The CDR3 is 16 amino acids. V dropped 5 bases and J dropped 4; count of bases not matched to a gene: 8.

As for this clone: The sample carries other DNA sequences with the same CDR3. The chain is built from TRBV18 and TRBJ1-1; 10 nucleotides line up with TRBD1. From germline, CDR1 is KGHSH and CDR2 LQKENI. The CDR3 contains 15 residues. V shed 1 base and J 2 bases; nucleotides not matched to a gene: 1. In DNA, the CDR3 is TGTGCCAGCTCACCACGACAGGGGGCTAACACTGAAGCTTTCTTT. Translating it yields CASSPRQGANTEAFF. Full variable domain (remainder filled in from reference TRBV18 and TRBJ1-1): NAGVMQNPRHLVRRRGQEARLRCSPMKGHSHVYWYRQLPEEGLKFMVYLQKENIIDESGMPKERFSAEFPKEGPSILRIQQVVRGDSAAYFCASSPRQGANTEAFFGQGTRLTVV.

The chain combines TRBV6-5 with TRBJ1-1; D is uncertain. This CDR3 region has 14 residues. Trimming removed 4 bases from V and 1 base from J, with 10 bases in between. Germline V gives CDR1 MNHEY, CDR2 SVGAGI. The CDR3 nucleotides are TGTGCCAGCAGTTCGACTTATCCGAACACTGAAGCTTTCTTT. Its translation: CASSSTYPNTEAFF.

For the CDR3, the DNA is TGTGCCAGCAGCTTAATGGCGGGGATGACGCAGTATTTT. This gives the protein CASSLMAGMTQYF. V gene TRBV7-9 combines with J gene TRBJ2-3; D may be TRBD2 (6 bases). Trimming cost V 2 bases and J 9 bases, with 12 bases left between them. Germline V gene lookup returns CDR1 SEHNR and CDR2 FQNEAQ (reference sequence). The CDR3 runs to 13 residues.